One T cell receptor beta chain is described in this entry. The antigen it recognizes is unknown. Base quality data are lacking; no much larger clone is found one base away. Library construction relied on the immunoSEQ multiplex PCR assay. For the multiplex PCR, a mixture combining 60 forward primers for TCR Vbeta segments and 13 reverse primers for TCR Jbeta segments was used. A multiplex PCR assay on genomic DNA amplified the CDR3 region of rearranged TCR beta genes. The amplified TCR beta libraries were sequenced on the Illumina HiSeq System as 87-base-pair reads. Processing in the source paper ran as follows. A later analysis tallied some 79 million unique TCR beta chains across the 660 or so repertoires, and about 12 million of those chains were shared by two or more donors. A nearest-neighbor algorithm error-corrected the raw reads and collapsed the reads into unique sequences, merging closely related sequences to remove PCR and sequencing errors. Alignment of CDR3 sequences to IMGT reference sequences was used to assign V, D and J gene segments. Each retained sequence needed at least a six-nucleotide match to both a V gene segment and a J gene segment. Rearrangements were classified as productive when the CDR3 lacked stop codons and remained in frame with V and J, and all other rearrangements were classified as non-productive. Following IMGT convention, CDR3 was defined as the stretch from the second conserved V-encoded cysteine up to the conserved J-encoded phenylalanine. The earlier analysis of about 570 of the donors excluded any sequence lacking an unambiguous match to a single V gene segment. An earlier analysis of a few hundred of the donors classified V segments as functional when productive rearrangements were above 56.7% and as segregating when the standard deviation between donors was above 5%. A statistical classification framework was developed to diagnose cytomegalovirus status using the catalog of TCR beta chain sequences. A later analysis assigned V and J genes by comparing TCR nucleotide sequences with IMGT/GENE-DB human TR gene sequences. A later analysis assigned CDR3 sequences and most-parsimonious VDJ recombination scenarios with the TCRdist pipeline. In a later analysis, every TCR beta chain was defined by the combination of its CDR3 amino acid sequence and its V-gene family, and reads without a unique V-gene family were dropped. In a later analysis, nearly 600 highly shared, low-generation-probability nucleotide sequences were removed to address suspected cross-contamination and a sequencing artifact. For each public chain, a later analysis derived a clonal expansion index from normalized ranks of inferred template counts within each repertoire. In a later analysis, generation probabilities were computed using a VDJ recombination model fitted to out-of-frame rearrangements, and the results were checked against IGoR. In a later analysis, hypergeometric tests were used to score TCR-TCR, TCR-HLA and TCR-CMV co-occurrence, with a repertoire-size bias correction applied to TCR pairs. A later analysis estimated false discovery rates by permuting HLA or CMV assignments 20 times. A later analysis grouped co-occurring TCRs with DBSCAN, adding TCRdist sequence similarity when clustering within HLA-allele-positive subsets. For co-occurrence clustering, repertoires with fewer than 30,000 or more than 120,000 public chains were excluded, along with roughly 5 repertoires with anomalous nucleotide sharing. Drawn from immuneACCESS, this table holds only the in-frame rearrangements with V and J called that TCRdb kept. Clones are partly lost; checked studies trace under half to an unresolved V gene and leave the rest unexplained. That table is the source of V, J and clone size, and D and trimming were worked out from the DNA. The sample table lists roughly 300,000 clones, 75% to 90% of them with a count of one. The top ten clonotypes cover 3.5% to 4% of the sample.

At the junction V is shortened by 0 bases and J by 8 bases; bases outside the gene matches: 7. Via the germline V gene, CDR1 is LGHNA and CDR2 YNFKEQ. Taken from cysteine to phenylalanine, the CDR3 has 16 residues. The entry retains the CDR3 DNA only, 48 bases that are in frame from base 1. The data derive from a study of cytomegalovirus exposure and HLA in healthy donors (TCRdb year 2017). Concerning the study at large: An earlier analysis of roughly 570 of the donors reported roughly 300 Gb of sequence data and around 120 million unique TCR beta sequences obtained from 180 million or so T cells. An early release that covered more than 550 HLA-typed donors contained approximately 300 gigabases of sequencing data and about 93 million unique TCR sequences. Of the 398 genotyped donors, 65% to 90% fell in the genetic ancestry cluster associated with self-reported Caucasian donors. The study aimed to test whether cataloging public T cell receptors could reveal signatures of past pathogen exposure. Using immunosequencing, the study profiled T cell repertoires from fewer than 850 subjects and related those repertoires to cytomegalovirus serostatus. Besides the first cohort of around 670 subjects, a separate validation cohort made up of 120 different subjects was used. To predict cytomegalovirus infection status, the study brought together high-throughput TCR immunosequencing, statistical association of individual TCRs with disease status, and machine learning. In a later analysis, previously published TCR beta repertoires from several hundred donors were re-analyzed and high-resolution HLA genotyping was added so that TCR occurrence patterns could be studied. In the later analysis, no new phenotypic data were used to find candidate immune exposures; instead, reliance was placed on TCR beta sequences and their occurrence across donors. In an earlier analysis of 587 of the donors, high-throughput TCR beta sequencing was used to judge whether each TCR beta V gene segment behaved as functional or pseudogenic. Alongside the repertoire data, information on donor age, sex, ethnicity and CMV serostatus was compiled. A later genetic analysis took genome-wide SNP genotypes for about three fifths of the 666 donors and used that subset as a discovery cohort. All discovery cohort repertoires had been generated on a single sequencing platform. Class I and class II HLA loci were covered by the typing at four-digit resolution. Typing coverage varied by locus: roughly 629-640 donors for A, B, C, DRB1 and DQB1; about 520 for DQA1; over 600 for DPA1; 450 to 480 for DPB1. A handful of DR-DQ haplotypes were handled as single units for association and clustering because linkage in the cohort was strong. Among around 400 genotyped donors of the cohort, an average of around 250,000 unique TCR beta nucleotide sequences was sequenced per donor, of which approximately 19% were non-productive.

The cohort was made up of under 800 healthy bone marrow donors. At the time of sampling, all cohort members were nominally healthy, though unrecorded immune exposures were likely present. The donor tested CMV seropositive and was one of the 289 seropositive cohort members. A peripheral blood sample was collected from each donor, and TCR beta sequencing was performed on peripheral blood mononuclear cells. Genomic DNA was extracted from the blood cell samples with the Qiagen DNeasy Blood Extraction Kit. Summary of the overall study and its limitations: In an earlier analysis of approximately 590 of the donors, most TCR beta V segments were observed in productive rearrangements about 90% or about 30% of the time, broadly matching IMGT annotations. Because HLA typing was unavailable for some donors at each locus, only the typed subset was used in association tests. In a later genetic analysis, fewer N-insertions in productive TCRs were reported among donors in an Asian-associated ancestry cluster than the roughly 700-donor mean. A further reported finding was that TCR beta sequences accurately predicted the HLA-A and HLA-B alleles for most subjects in the first cohort. The authors suggested that the approach could potentially be generalized to other disease states and immunological phenotypes. Because the 87-base-pair reads could not distinguish some IMGT-functional V segments, including TRBV6-2 and TRBV6-3, those segments were excluded. Immune exposure information for the cohort was limited to CMV serostatus. The cohort was sequenced for TCR beta chains only, and without alpha or paired-chain data the features that could be detected were limited. Assigning TCR associations to individual alleles was difficult when HLA alleles, especially DR and DQ, strongly co-occurred. In a later genetic analysis, a missense DCLRE1C variant was associated with V-gene and J-gene trimming of TCR beta chains, and the association was replicated in an independent cohort. Linkage disequilibrium might explain the correlated functional status among segregating V segments, but an unknown experimental factor could not be excluded. A group of highly shared sequence variants was considered likely to be a technical artifact of the sequencing pipeline. Most TCR sequences were seen in very few donors, while some public TCRs were found in many individuals. In the study, about 150 TCR beta chains were listed as associated with cytomegalovirus. Roughly uniform sequencing depth across donors was assumed in presence/absence analyses, although this assumption may not hold. According to a later analysis, TCR association rates differed among HLA loci, with DRB1 alleles showing the most associated TCRs and HLA-C alleles showing the fewest. A later analysis associated about 17,000 TCR beta sequences with specific HLA alleles at a false discovery rate of 0.05. In a later analysis, HLA-associated TCR beta chains showed more clonal expansion and lower generation probabilities than non-associated chains that were equally common. In a later analysis, most CMV-associated TCR beta chains were found to appear HLA-restricted, with HLA associations seemingly driven largely by CMV exposure. The classifier was reported to diagnose cytomegalovirus status with high specificity and sensitivity in both the original cohort and the validation cohort. Because counts were too low, seventeen rarely observed V segments, including chromosome 9 orphons, were left out of the earlier analysis of approximately 580 of the donors. According to a later analysis, parvovirus B19, influenza, CMV and Epstein-Barr virus appeared linked to several top co-occurrence clusters. In vitro tests confirmed that a few of the cytomegalovirus-associated TCR beta chains recognize cytomegalovirus antigens.

The sequencing sample was made of PBMCs. The TCR originated in a man in his forties in good health and CMV-seropositive. Recombination linked TRBV4-2 to TRBJ2-1, and 10 bases in between align with TRBD2. DNA sequence: TGTGCCAGCAGCCAAGATGGCTCTAGCGGGAGCTATGAGCAGTTCTTC. Translated, this is CASSQDGSSGSYEQFF.